The next 26 T cell receptor beta chains were all read from a single sample in a study of cytomegalovirus exposure and HLA in healthy donors. Generated by immunoSEQ multiplex PCR, the TCRdb table keeps only in-frame clones and is missing some. The profile shows some 98,000 clones, about 90% of them singletons. What was sequenced was PBMCs. The receptor set was obtained from a man aged 18 to 29 in good health and CMV-seropositive.

In regard to this clone: Being one base from a much bigger clone, this may be a read error. The CDR3 does not end in the conserved phenylalanine or tryptophan, so this is likely a read error. The chain has TRBV6-1 and TRBJ2-7; D possibly corresponds to TRBD1 (6 bases). Germline CDR1 reads MNHNS; CDR2 reads SASEGT. The CDR3 covers 13 residues. Trimming shortened V by 5 bases and J by 9 bases, and 17 bases separated the two germline ends. The CDR3 nucleotides read TGTGCCAGCAGTACTGAACAGGGTTTATCGCAGTACCTC. Its translation: CASSTEQGLSQYL.

The genes are TRBV6-1 and TRBJ2-3, with TRBD1 as a possible D gene (5 bases). The CDR3 has 14 residues. Trimming stripped 6 bases from V and 1 base from J, with 11 bases between. CDR1 is MNHNS, CDR2 SASEGT, per germline. The CDR3 loop reads CASSTGIRTDTQYF. The DNA of the CDR3 is TGTGCCAGCAGCACAGGTATTCGCACAGATACGCAGTATTTT.

This rearrangement joins TRBV13 to TRBJ2-7; TRBD2 aligns across 15 bases. Germline V lookup: CDR1 PRHDT, CDR2 FYEKMQ (reference sequence). The CDR3 is made up of 18 amino acids. Trimming at V came to 2 bases and at J to 2 bases, leaving 7 bases not matched to a gene. The CDR3 DNA sequence: TGTGCCAGCAGCTTACCACGGGGACTAGCGGGGGGACCCTACGAGCAGTACTTC. As protein: CASSLPRGLAGGPYEQYF. Variable domain in full (rest from reference TRBV13 and TRBJ2-7): AAGVIQSPRHLIKEKRETATLKCYPIPRHDTVYWYQQGPGQDPQFLISFYEKMQSDKGSIPDRFSAQQFSDYHSELNMSSLELGDSALYFCASSLPRGLAGGPYEQYFGPGTRLTVT.

The chain combines TRBV27 with TRBJ2-1; 8 bases align to TRBD2. After removal of 6 bases from V and 2 bases from J, the junction contained 9 bases not matched to a gene. The CDR3 extends over 16 amino acids. Looked up from germline, CDR1 is MNHEY and CDR2 is SMNVEV (reference sequence). The CDR3 bases are TGTGCCAGCAGGAGGAAGACTAGCGAAACCTACAATGAGCAGTTCTTC. As protein: CASRRKTSETYNEQFF.

J is TRBJ1-6 and V is TRBV19; D remains ambiguous. The V end was cut by 1 base, the J end by 3 bases, with 4 bases between. The CDR3 is made up of 14 amino acids. CDR1 is LNHDA, CDR2 SQIVND, per germline (reference sequence). The CDR3 DNA sequence: TGTGCCAGTAGTATAGCCCTCTATAATTCACCCCTCCACTTT. Translating it yields CASSIALYNSPLHF.

The chain joins TRBV7-2 to TRBJ1-2; D gene uncertain. V shed 5 bases and J shed 3 bases, with 10 bases lying between them. This CDR3 has 13 residues. Germline lookup yields CDR1 SGHTA and CDR2 FQGNSA. This chain's CDR3 is CASSPVADYGYTF. The CDR3 DNA sequence: TGTGCCAGCAGCCCCGTTGCGGACTATGGCTACACCTTC.

In its sample, this clone was seen once. The chain links TRBV4-2 to TRBJ2-7, with TRBD2 identical over 7 bases. The V gene end was trimmed by 1 base and the J gene end by 3 bases; junction bases not matched to a gene: 9. CDR3 length: 16 amino acids. CDR1 and CDR2 from the germline V gene are LGHNA and YNFKEQ. The CDR3 nucleotides are TGTGCCAGCAGCCAAGTTACGGGAGGCCGCCTCTACGAGCAGTACTTC. Its translation: CASSQVTGGRLYEQYF.

The V and J genes are TRBV7-3 and TRBJ2-2; 7 bases agree with TRBD1. Germline CDR1 SGHTA, CDR2 FQGTGA. The CDR3 contains 17 residues. J lost 2 bases, V lost 3 bases, and 9 bases had no gene match. The CDR3 sequence: CASSLNPGGINTGELFF. For the CDR3, the DNA is TGTGCCAGCAGCTTGAACCCAGGGGGTATAAACACCGGGGAGCTGTTTTTT.

V usage is TRBV9 and J usage is TRBJ2-7, with TRBD1 matching over 9 bases. The CDR3 consists of 18 residues. The V gene's germline CDR1 is SGDLS and CDR2 YYNGEE. V trimming: 0 bases; J trimming: 2 bases; junction bases outside the gene matches: 12. This CDR3 reads CASSVGTGGDSSPYEQYF. In DNA form, the CDR3 reads TGTGCCAGCAGCGTAGGCACAGGGGGCGATTCTAGTCCCTACGAGCAGTACTTC.

The rearrangement joins TRBV5-1 to TRBJ2-7, with D possibly TRBD1 on 5 matching bases. The CDR3 totals 14 residues. Trimming pared 7 bases from V and 3 bases from J, leaving 17 bases between. Germline CDR1 and CDR2: SGHRS and YFSETQ. Here the CDR3 DNA reads TGCGCCAGCCACCTTGCGGCAGGGTTCTACGAGCAGTACTTC. Protein product: CASHLAAGFYEQYF. Looking up the rest from reference TRBV5-1 and TRBJ2-7 gives the full variable domain: KAGVTQTPRYLIKTRGQQVTLSCSPISGHRSVSWYQQTPGQGLQFLFEYFSETQRNKGNFPGRFSGRQFSNSRSEMNVSTLELGDSALYLCASHLAAGFYEQYFGPGTRLTVT.

This clone was found once. V usage is TRBV5-6 and J usage is TRBJ1-4, with D possibly being TRBD1 (5 bases). The germline CDR1 and CDR2 sequences are SGHDT and YYEEEE. The CDR3 spans 14 residues. Trimming took 2 bases from V and 4 from J, leaving 9 bases between them. CDR3: CASSLDSLNEKLFF. CDR3 sequence (DNA): TGTGCCAGCAGCTTAGACAGCCTTAATGAAAAACTGTTTTTT.

The CDR3 DNA reads as TGCGCCAGCAGCTTGCAAGCGGAGAACTACAATGAGCAGTTCTTC. Protein sequence: CASSLQAENYNEQFF. The rearrangement uses TRBV5-1 and TRBJ2-1, with a possible D match to TRBD2 (5 bases). Germline-derived CDR1 and CDR2 are SGHRS and YFSETQ. This CDR3 region has 15 residues. Trimming took off 1 base at V and 3 bases at J, with 11 bases between the two ends.

The chain has TRBV29-1 and TRBJ2-5; 8 nucleotides align to TRBD1. This CDR3 contains 15 residues. With 4 bases clipped from V and 4 bases from J, the junction kept 11 bases outside the gene matches. In germline, CDR1 is SQVTM, CDR2 ANQGSEA. CDR3 nucleotide sequence: TGCAGCGTTGGGACAGGGCATGCATCGTTAGAGACCCAGTACTTC. Translating gives CSVGTGHASLETQYF.

The V gene is TRBV28, the J gene TRBJ2-1, with 13 bases identical to TRBD2. The CDR3 spans 17 residues. CDR1 and CDR2 (germline): MDHEN, SYDVKM. V shed 6 bases, J shed 8 bases, and the junction held 13 bases outside the gene matches. DNA for the CDR3: TGTGCCAGCAGGCCCAAGCCCGGACTAGCGGGAGCCCATGAGCAGTTCTTC. Its protein product is CASRPKPGLAGAHEQFF.

The chain links TRBV14 to TRBJ2-7; D is possibly TRBD1 (5 bases). Germline CDR1 SGHDN, CDR2 FVKESK. Trimming pared 6 bases from V and 3 bases from J, leaving 9 bases between. The CDR3 has 12 amino acids. The CDR3 DNA reads TGTGCCAGCAGTGCAGGGTTCTACGAGCAGTACTTC. Translation: CASSAGFYEQYF.

The CDR3: CATKLAREYNEQFF. The CDR3 DNA sequence: TGTGCCACCAAGCTAGCGCGAGAATACAATGAGCAGTTCTTC. J is TRBJ2-1 and V is TRBV28; tentatively, D is TRBD2 (6 bases). CDR3 size: 14 residues. Germline CDR1 MDHEN, CDR2 SYDVKM. The V end was cut by 10 bases, the J end by 4 bases, with 17 bases between.

The chain combines TRBV12-5 with TRBJ2-7; D is unclear. Trimming removed 3 bases from V and 6 bases from J, with 6 bases in between. The CDR3 length is 11 residues. The germline V gene encodes CDR1 LGHNT and CDR2 FRNRAP. CDR3 amino acids: CASGFSGEQYF. The CDR3 DNA sequence: TGTGCTAGTGGTTTTTCGGGCGAGCAGTACTTC.

The chain couples TRBV2 to TRBJ1-5; TRBD1 might be the D (6 bases). With 4 bases removed from V and 5 bases from J, the gap between germline ends came to 9 bases. Germline CDR1 is SNHLY and CDR2 is FYNNEI. This CDR3 is built from 13 residues. The CDR3 sequence: CASSVGGDQPQHF. The CDR3 coding sequence is TGTGCCAGCAGTGTTGGGGGCGATCAGCCCCAGCATTTT.

This clone was seen once. The V call is TRBV5-8, the J call TRBJ1-2, with D unclear. The ends were cut back, 1 base at V and 0 bases at J, with 7 bases in the middle. The CDR3 is 14 residues long. Germline CDR1 is SGHTS and CDR2 is YDEGEE. In DNA, the CDR3 is TGTGCCAGCAGCTTGTCAGTTACTAACTATGGCTACACCTTC. Encoded protein: CASSLSVTNYGYTF.

V is TRBV29-1 and J is TRBJ1-4, with D unresolved. The CDR3 totals 11 residues. Germline V gene data show CDR1 as SQVTM and CDR2 as ANQGSEA. Trimming removed 6 bases from V and 5 bases from J, with 7 bases in between. CDR3 in amino acids: CSVRANEKLFF. In nucleotides, the CDR3 is TGCAGCGTGAGGGCGAATGAAAAACTGTTTTTT.

The V and J genes are TRBV6-4 and TRBJ2-5; 7 nucleotides align to TRBD2. V lost 8 bases to trimming and J lost 6 bases; unmatched junction nucleotides: 15. This CDR3 contains 15 residues. Germline V gene sequence: CDR1 MRHNA, CDR2 SNTAGT. CDR3 in DNA: TGTGCCAGCGAGGCGGGGGTTAACCCCGTGAAGACCCAGTACTTC. It is translated as CASEAGVNPVKTQYF.

This chain connects TRBV25-1 to TRBJ2-5, with D unclear. The CDR3 length is 16 residues. Per the germline V gene, CDR1 is MGHDK and CDR2 is SYGVNS. V was cut by 3 bases and J by 2 bases, with 16 bases left in between. CDR3 in DNA: TGTGCCAGCAGTGATGCACGAGTACTATTTCAAGAGACCCAGTACTTC. It encodes CASSDARVLFQETQYF.

The chain is built from TRBV13 and TRBJ2-7, with D perhaps TRBD1 (5 bases). Trimming took off 3 bases at V and 2 bases at J, with 8 bases between the two ends. CDR1 is PRHDT and CDR2 is FYEKMQ in the germline V gene (reference sequence). This CDR3 region has 13 residues. The CDR3 loop is CASSLQGTYEQYF. The DNA for the CDR3 is TGTGCCAGCAGCTTGCAGGGAACCTACGAGCAGTACTTC.

The chain has TRBV15 and TRBJ2-7, with 8 bases fitting TRBD1. V was clipped by 7 bases and J by 3 bases; unmatched bases: 8. In germline, CDR1 is LNHNV, CDR2 YYDKDF (reference sequence). This CDR3 spans 14 amino acids. The CDR3 DNA follows: TGTGCCACCAAGCCCGGACAGGGATACTACGAGCAGTACTTC. It yields the protein CATKPGQGYYEQYF. Filled out from reference TRBV15 and TRBJ2-7, the complete variable domain reads DAMVIQNPRYQVTQFGKPVTLSCSQTLNHNVMYWYQQKSSQAPKLLFHYYDKDFNNEADTPDNFQSRRPNTSFCFLDIRSPGLGDTAMYLCATKPGQGYYEQYFGPGTRLTVT.

In DNA form, the CDR3 reads TGTGCCAGCAGCTTATCACAGAGACAAGAGACCCAGTACTTC. It codes for CASSLSQRQETQYF. The chain links TRBV5-8 to TRBJ2-5; D gene uncertain. The germline CDR1 and CDR2 sequences are SGHTS and YDEGEE. The CDR3 consists of 14 residues. With 2 bases removed from V and 2 bases from J, the gap between germline ends came to 10 bases.

The V gene is TRBV2, the J gene TRBJ1-5; D gene ambiguous. The CDR3 loop spans 15 amino acids. With 4 bases removed from V and 0 bases from J, the gap between germline ends came to 10 bases. Germline V gene data show CDR1 as SNHLY and CDR2 as FYNNEI. CDR3 DNA sequence: TGTGCCAGCAGTGCCCCGGTCTATAGCAATCAGCCCCAGCATTTT. This gives the protein CASSAPVYSNQPQHF. Filled out from reference TRBV2 and TRBJ1-5, the complete variable domain reads EPEVTQTPSHQVTQMGQEVILRCVPISNHLYFYWYRQILGQKVEFLVSFYNNEISEKSEIFDDQFSVERPDGSNFTLKIRSTKLEDSAMYFCASSAPVYSNQPQHFGDGTRLSIL.